The following is a T cell receptor beta chain sequence with its context. What it binds is not known. The junction departs from germline at one end; a sequencing error may be responsible. The CDR3 has 14 amino acids. Per germline, CDR1 LNHNV and CDR2 YYDKDF (reference sequence). The lymph nodes were axillary draining lymph nodes from breast cancer patients. This sample was included in a study of breast tumors, draining lymph nodes, adjacent tissues. The study, taken as a whole, reports: Tumor and nontumor repertoires were significantly more similar in luminal-like than in basal-like breast cancer. Tumor TCR diversity was below lymph nodes but above nontumor tissue. The data were judged consistent with most tumor T cells coming from lymph node and expanding in tumor.

TCRdb ran MiXCR on the multiplex PCR reads and lists one entry per CDR3 protein. The table lists fewer than 200,000 distinct CDR3 sequences, about 33% of them singletons, with 4.3% in the top ten. The clonotype originates from a female donor with breast cancer. Some clones in this sample may be carry-over from other donors' samples. The V and J genes are TRBV15 and TRBJ2-7; TRBD1 matches at 10 bases. The source material was axillary lymph node tissue. The CDR3 DNA is TGCGCCACCAAGGAGACAGGGGGCCTCTACGAGCAGCACTTC. It yields the protein CATKETGGLYEQHF.